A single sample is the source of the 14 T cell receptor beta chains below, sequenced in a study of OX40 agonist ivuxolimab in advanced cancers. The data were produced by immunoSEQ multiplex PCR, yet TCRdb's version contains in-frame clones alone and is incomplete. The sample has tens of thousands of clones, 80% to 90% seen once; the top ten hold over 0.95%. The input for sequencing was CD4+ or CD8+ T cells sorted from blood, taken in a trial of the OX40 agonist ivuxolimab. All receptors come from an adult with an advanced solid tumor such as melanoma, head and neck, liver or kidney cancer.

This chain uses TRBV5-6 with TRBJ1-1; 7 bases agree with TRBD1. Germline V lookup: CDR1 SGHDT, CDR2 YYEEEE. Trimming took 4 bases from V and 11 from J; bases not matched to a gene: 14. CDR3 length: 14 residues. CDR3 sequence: CASSGPGTAADAFF. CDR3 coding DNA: TGTGCCAGCAGCGGACCTGGGACAGCGGCAGACGCTTTCTTT.

CDR3 loop: CASSSWANYNSPLHF. CDR3 DNA sequence: TGTGCCAGCAGCTCTTGGGCCAATTATAATTCACCCCTCCACTTT. This sequence joins TRBV7-2 and TRBJ1-6; unclear D gene. This CDR3 is built from 15 residues. Per germline, CDR1 SGHTA and CDR2 FQGNSA. V was trimmed by 4 bases and J by 4 bases, leaving 11 bases between them.

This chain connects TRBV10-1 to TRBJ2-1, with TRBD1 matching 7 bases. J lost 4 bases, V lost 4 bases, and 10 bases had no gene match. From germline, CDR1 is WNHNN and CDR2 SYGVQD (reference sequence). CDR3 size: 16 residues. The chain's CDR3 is CASSVQQGSGYNEQFF. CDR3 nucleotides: TGCGCCAGCAGTGTCCAACAGGGGTCAGGGTACAATGAGCAGTTCTTC.

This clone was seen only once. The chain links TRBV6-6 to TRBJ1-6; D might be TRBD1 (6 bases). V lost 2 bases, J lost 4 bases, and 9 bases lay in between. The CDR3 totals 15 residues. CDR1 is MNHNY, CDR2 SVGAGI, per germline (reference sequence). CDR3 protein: CASSYPDSYNSPLHF. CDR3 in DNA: TGTGCCAGCAGTTACCCGGACAGTTATAATTCACCCCTCCACTTT.

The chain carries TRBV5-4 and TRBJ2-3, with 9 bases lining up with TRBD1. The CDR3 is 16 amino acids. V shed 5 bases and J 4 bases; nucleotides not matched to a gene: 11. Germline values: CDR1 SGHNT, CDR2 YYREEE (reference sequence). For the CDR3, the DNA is TGTGCCAGCAGTCCAGCCCGGGACAGGGCGGCAGATACGCAGTATTTT. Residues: CASSPARDRAADTQYF.

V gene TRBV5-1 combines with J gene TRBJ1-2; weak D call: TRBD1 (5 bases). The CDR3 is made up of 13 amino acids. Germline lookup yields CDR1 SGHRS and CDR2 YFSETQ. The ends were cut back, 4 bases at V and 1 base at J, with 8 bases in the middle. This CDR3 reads CASSLGHNYGYTF. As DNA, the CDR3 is TGCGCCAGCAGCCTGGGGCATAACTATGGCTACACCTTC.

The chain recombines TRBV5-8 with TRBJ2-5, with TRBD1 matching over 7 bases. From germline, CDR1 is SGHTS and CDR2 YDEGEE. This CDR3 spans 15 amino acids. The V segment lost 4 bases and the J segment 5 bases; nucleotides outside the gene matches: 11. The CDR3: CASSEGQSRGETQYF. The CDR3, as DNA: TGTGCCAGCAGCGAGGGACAGTCAAGAGGGGAGACCCAGTACTTC. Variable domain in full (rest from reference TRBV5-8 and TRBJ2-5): EAGVTQSPTHLIKTRGQQATLRCSPISGHTSVYWYQQALGLGLQFLLWYDEGEERNRGNFPPRFSGRQFPNYSSELNVNALELEDSALYLCASSEGQSRGETQYFGPGTRLLVL.

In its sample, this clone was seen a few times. The CDR3 region has the DNA TGTGCCATCAGTGACAGGGGGAAGCAGCCCCAGCATTTT. Protein product: CAISDRGKQPQHF. The chain combines TRBV10-3 with TRBJ1-5; 7 bases line up with TRBD1. Germline CDR1 ENHRY, CDR2 SYGVKD. The CDR3 has 13 residues. J lost 7 bases, V lost 3 bases, and 3 bases had no gene match.

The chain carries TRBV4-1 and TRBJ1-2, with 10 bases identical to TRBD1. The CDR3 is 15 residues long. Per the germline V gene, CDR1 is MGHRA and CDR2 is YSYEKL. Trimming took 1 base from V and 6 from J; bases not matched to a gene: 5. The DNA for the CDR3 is TGCGCCAGCAGCCAAGCCGGGACAGGGGTGGATGGCTACACCTTC. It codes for CASSQAGTGVDGYTF.

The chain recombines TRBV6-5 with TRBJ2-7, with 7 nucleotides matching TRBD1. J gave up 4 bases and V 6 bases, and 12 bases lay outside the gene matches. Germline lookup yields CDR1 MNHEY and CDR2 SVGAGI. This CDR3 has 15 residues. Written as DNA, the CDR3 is TGTGCCAGCAGCTCAATTCCGGGACAGCAATACGAGCAGTACTTC. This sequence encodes CASSSIPGQQYEQYF.

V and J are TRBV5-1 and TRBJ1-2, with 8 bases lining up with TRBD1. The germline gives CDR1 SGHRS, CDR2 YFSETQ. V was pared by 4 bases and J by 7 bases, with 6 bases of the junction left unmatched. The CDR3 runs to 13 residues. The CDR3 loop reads CASSPTDRGGYTF. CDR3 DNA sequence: TGCGCCAGCAGCCCAACCGACAGGGGTGGCTACACCTTC. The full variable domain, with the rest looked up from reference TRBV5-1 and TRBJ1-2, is KAGVTQTPRYLIKTRGQQVTLSCSPISGHRSVSWYQQTPGQGLQFLFEYFSETQRNKGNFPGRFSGRQFSNSRSEMNVSTLELGDSALYLCASSPTDRGGYTFGSGTRLTVV.

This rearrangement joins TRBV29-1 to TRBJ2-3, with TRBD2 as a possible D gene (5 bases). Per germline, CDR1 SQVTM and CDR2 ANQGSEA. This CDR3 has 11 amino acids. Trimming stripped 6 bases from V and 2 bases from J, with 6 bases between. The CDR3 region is CSVRVTDTQYF. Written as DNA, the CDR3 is TGCAGCGTGAGGGTCACAGATACGCAGTATTTT.

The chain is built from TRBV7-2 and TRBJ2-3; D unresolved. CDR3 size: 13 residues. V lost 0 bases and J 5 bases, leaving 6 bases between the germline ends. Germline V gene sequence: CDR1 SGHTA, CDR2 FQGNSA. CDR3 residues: CASSLARRDTQYF. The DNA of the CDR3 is TGTGCCAGCAGCTTAGCGCGGAGAGATACGCAGTATTTT.

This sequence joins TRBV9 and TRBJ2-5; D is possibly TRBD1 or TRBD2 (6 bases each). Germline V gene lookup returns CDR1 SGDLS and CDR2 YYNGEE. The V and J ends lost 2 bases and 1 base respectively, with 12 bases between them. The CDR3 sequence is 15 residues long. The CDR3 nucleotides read TGTGCCAGCAGCGTTACGGGGGCAACCCAAGAGACCCAGTACTTC. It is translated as CASSVTGATQETQYF.